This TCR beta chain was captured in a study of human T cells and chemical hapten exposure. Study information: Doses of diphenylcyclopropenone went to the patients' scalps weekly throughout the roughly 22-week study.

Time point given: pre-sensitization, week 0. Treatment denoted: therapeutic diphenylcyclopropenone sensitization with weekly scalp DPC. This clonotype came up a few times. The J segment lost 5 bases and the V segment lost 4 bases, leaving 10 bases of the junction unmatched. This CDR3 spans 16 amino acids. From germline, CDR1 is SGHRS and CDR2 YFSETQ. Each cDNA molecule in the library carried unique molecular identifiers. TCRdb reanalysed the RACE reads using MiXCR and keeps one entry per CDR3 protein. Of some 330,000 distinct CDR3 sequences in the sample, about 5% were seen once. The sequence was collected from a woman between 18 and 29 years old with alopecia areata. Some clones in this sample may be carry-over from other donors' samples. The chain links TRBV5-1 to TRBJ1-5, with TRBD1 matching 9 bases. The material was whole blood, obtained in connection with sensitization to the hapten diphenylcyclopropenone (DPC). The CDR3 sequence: CASSPAGQGMDQPQHF. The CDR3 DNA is TGCGCCAGCAGCCCGGCGGGACAGGGAATGGATCAGCCCCAGCATTTT.